The T cell receptor beta chain under discussion was sequenced for a study of blood T cell repertoires in COVID-19. Background on the study: Samples representing acute and convalescent COVID-19 were sourced from the United States, Italy and Spain. In each case, the material was cDNA or gDNA derived from T cells, B-cell-depleted T cells, or PBMCs.

The CDR3 has 16 amino acids. Germline values: CDR1 PRHDT, CDR2 FYEKMQ (reference sequence). The V and J ends lost 0 bases and 7 bases respectively, with 15 bases between them. This clone was recorded a few times. The data were produced by immunoSEQ multiplex PCR, yet TCRdb's version contains in-frame clones alone and is incomplete. The data contain about 52,000 clones, over 85% of them seen just once; the ten biggest clones take up 9%. The J gene is TRBJ2-2, the V gene TRBV13; D is perhaps TRBD1 (6 bases). The source of this sequence is an elderly man with active or convalescent COVID-19. The specimen was peripheral blood. The CDR3 DNA sequence: TGTGCCAGCAGCTTAGGCCCCACAGGGACGATCGGGGAGCTGTTTTTT. Its translation: CASSLGPTGTIGELFF.